This TCR beta chain comes out of a study of T cell responses to AZD1222 COVID-19 vaccine (dated by TCRdb to the early 2020s). The study in broad terms: AZD1222 recipients given second doses at about 4 weeks or at about 12 weeks were pooled, since spike-specific TCR depth and breadth were not found to differ between the two schedules. TCR sequencing covered 233 trial participants: about 210 given two doses of AZD1222 and some 25 given two doses of MenACWY control vaccine. Enrollment into the trials was organized by age into subgroups of 18-55, 56-69 and 70-plus years, and those subgroups contained roughly 140, 27 and 60 TCR-sequenced participants, respectively. General findings and caveats noted by the study authors: A significant rise in spike-specific TCR breadth and depth was observed after two AZD1222 doses relative to day 0 and relative to MenACWY recipients. The 56-69-year group was small, and its depth increase did not reach significance, likely because of low power. Epitopes outside the regions mutated in the B.1.351 and B.1.1.7 variants were reportedly recognized by nearly half of the unique spike-specific TCRs. Participants were mostly white British and included more females than males, and it was suggested by the authors that clonal diversity may have been underestimated. No day 14 peak-response samples were available, so repertoires were characterized only after the peak T cell response. Conclusions about previously exposed vaccinees are limited, since just five to seven AZD1222 recipients were seropositive for SARS-CoV-2 at baseline. The vaccine-associated CD4 TCRs covered the entire spike protein, and the dominant responses fell in regions 160-218 and 743-854.

The CDR3 regions of human TCRbeta chains were analyzed by immunosequencing. The study's processing was this. TCRs in the repertoires were matched against a reference library of SARS-CoV-2-specific TCRs that had been generated with the MIRA antigen-specificity platform. Breadth was defined as the fraction of unique TCRs that were SARS-CoV-2-associated. Depth was defined as the fraction of total T cells that were SARS-CoV-2-associated. Each spike-specific TCR was assigned to its reactive spike region and to a CD4 or CD8 class using the MIRA data. Log10-transformed breadth and depth values were compared by one-way ANOVA with Sidak's multiple comparisons tests. TCRdb took over this immuneACCESS table, retaining in-frame rearrangements with V and J assigned. Such tables are incomplete; in checked studies, under half of the missing clones stem from an unresolved V gene, and the remainder is unexplained. From that table come the V and J calls and clone size; the DNA was used to work out D and trimming. This sample lists under 130,000 clones; roughly 90% were detected once. The ten top clones hold around 2.5% of the sample.

Worth noting for this clone: Its antigen remains undetermined. No much larger clone is present one base from it, and per-base qualities are unavailable.

Sample time point, as interpreted from the label and publication: baseline before first vaccination. Vaccinee samples were obtained from the UK trials COV001 and COV002, which included a single-blind randomized controlled phase 2/3 trial of AZD1222 (ChAdOx1 nCoV-19) in healthy adults. For TCRbeta chain sequencing, PBMC samples were collected from trial participants at day 0 and at day 28 after the second dose. The sequenced sample was peripheral blood, obtained on day 0 of AZD1222 vaccination. This TCR was recovered from an adult in good health.

The CDR3 is CASSPGQGMESYTF. The DNA sequence is given as TGTGCCAGCAGCCCCGGACAGGGAATGGAAAGCTACACCTTC. The V and J genes are TRBV7-2 and TRBJ1-2; 8 middle bases align to TRBD1. The germline V gene yields SGHTA for CDR1 and FQGNSA for CDR2. Germline trimming: 5 bases from V, 9 bases from J; junction bases outside gene matches: 11. The CDR3 covers 14 residues, taking in both the cysteine and the phenylalanine. The only DNA kept is the CDR3, 42 bases in frame from the first base.